The 5 T cell receptor beta chains below were found in one sample sequenced in a study of T-cell memory formation after mild COVID-19. TCRdb reanalysed the 5' RACE reads using MiXCR and keeps one entry per CDR3 protein. Of 580,000 or so distinct CDR3 sequences listed, about 18% are singletons. Sequenced sample: PBMCs or a T cell subset sorted from them (not recorded which). These receptors came from an adult woman who had mild COVID-19 (a few samples of this study predate the infection). Cell type and time point are not known.

This clonotype was observed a few times. For the CDR3, the DNA is TGTGCCAGCAGTTCCCTGACAGGGGGCTTTGAGACCCAGTACTTC. It is translated as CASSSLTGGFETQYF. The chain carries TRBV27 and TRBJ2-5; 10 nucleotides align to TRBD1. V was pared by 4 bases and J by 5 bases, with 7 bases of the junction left unmatched. Germline-derived CDR1 and CDR2 are MNHEY and SMNVEV (reference sequence). The CDR3 length is 15 residues.

The chain carries TRBV4-3 and TRBJ2-7; D gene ambiguous. Trimming cost V 0 bases and J 3 bases, with 12 bases left between them. The CDR3 consists of 15 residues. Per the germline V gene, CDR1 is LGHNA and CDR2 is YSLEER. The CDR3, as DNA: TGCGCCAGCAGCCAAGAAACTACGGCTCTCTACGAGCAGTACTTC. Amino acid sequence: CASSQETTALYEQYF.

The CDR3 reads CASSSDGGNYGYTF. In DNA form, the CDR3 reads TGTGCCAGCAGTTCGGACGGGGGAAACTATGGCTACACCTTC. The rearrangement joins TRBV6-5 to TRBJ1-2; a possible D gene is TRBD1 (5 bases). The CDR3 is made up of 14 amino acids. The V gene's germline CDR1 is MNHEY and CDR2 SVGAGI. The V end lost 4 bases, the J end lost 2 bases, and 11 bases lay between the germline ends.

This clonotype has just a few counts. The chain carries TRBV4-3 and TRBJ1-2; the match to TRBD1 covers 9 bases. V lost 0 bases, J lost 8 bases, and 13 bases stayed unmatched. The CDR3 runs 17 residues. Germline CDR1 is LGHNA and CDR2 is YSLEER. DNA for the CDR3: TGCGCCAGCAGCCAAGATTCTGGAACGGACAGGGGTGACGGCTACACCTTC. Translating gives CASSQDSGTDRGDGYTF.

This chain joins TRBV10-3 and TRBJ1-6; TRBD1 aligns across 9 bases. This CDR3 contains 19 residues. The V and J ends lost 2 bases and 2 bases, in that order; junction bases with no gene match: 10. CDR1 is ENHRY, CDR2 SYGVKD, per germline. For the CDR3, the DNA is TGTGCCATCAGTGAGGGACCGCGACAGGGGGTCGCCTATAATTCACCCCTCCACTTT. Its protein is CAISEGPRQGVAYNSPLHF.